A selection of T cell receptor beta chains follows, all from one sample in a study of T cells in Graves' hyperthyroidism and ophthalmopathy. TCRdb fed the multiplex PCR reads into MiXCR, producing one record per CDR3 protein. There are a few hundred thousand distinct CDR3 sequences in the sample; roughly 15% occur only once, and 5% to 6.5% lies in the top ten. The sequenced material came from blood. These receptors were obtained from a woman under 30 with Graves' hyperthyroidism. Each CDR3 is given with its conserved first and last residue. The D gene is left open where the match is weak. Clone size, where shown, is once, few, many, or a class for clones that have expanded.

j_gene | abundance | d_gene | v_gene | CDR3nt | CDR3aa
TRBJ2-6 | few | . | TRBV2 | TGTGCCAGCGTGACAGGCCCCTCGGGGGCCAACGTCCTGACTTTC | CASVTGPSGANVLTF
TRBJ1-5 | . | . | TRBV2 | TGTGCCAGCACCTTGGGCTCAATTGTGAATCAGCCCCAGCATTTT | CASTLGSIVNQPQHF
TRBJ1-3 | many | . | TRBV12-3/TRBV12-4 | TGTGCCACCCTCTGGAGGGCTCCCTCTGGAAACACCATATATTTT | CATLWRAPSGNTIYF
TRBJ2-2 | . | . | TRBV4-1 | TGCGCCAGTACAGCACGGACGGTGCACGCGGGGGAGCTGTTTTTT | CASTARTVHAGELFF
TRBJ2-1 | many | TRBD1 | TRBV28 | TGTGCCAGCAGCCCCACGCGACAGGGGGCGACGAATGAGCAGTTCTTC | CASSPTRQGATNEQFF
TRBJ2-5 | many | TRBD1 | TRBV6-2/TRBV6-3 | TGTGCCAGCAGACGCACAGGGGGAGAGACCCAGTACTTC | CASRRTGGETQYF
TRBJ2-1 | . | TRBD2 | TRBV7-2 | TGTGCCAGCAGCCCCCGACTAGCGGGAAGGGTCTTC | CASSPRLAGRVF
TRBJ1-4 | many | . | TRBV5-1 | TGCGCCAGCAGCCATGAGGGGGGGGCGAACGAAAAACTGTTTTTT | CASSHEGGANEKLFF
TRBJ2-7 | many | TRBD2 | TRBV20-1 | TGCAGTGCTAGCGGGAGGGCCTACGAGCAGTACTTC | CSASGRAYEQYF
TRBJ2-7 | . | . | TRBV10-2 | TGCGCCAGCAGTGTTCCTGGAACCTACGAGCAGTACTTC | CASSVPGTYEQYF
TRBJ2-3 | . | TRBD2 | TRBV24-1 | TGTGCCACCAGTGATTCTAGCGGGGGACCCACAGATACGCAGTATTTT | CATSDSSGGPTDTQYF
TRBJ2-3 | many | . | TRBV6-5 | TGTGCCAGCAGTTACTCTGGAGGGAGGCCAACTTTAGATACGCAGTATTTT | CASSYSGGRPTLDTQYF
TRBJ1-3 | many | . | TRBV6-5 | TGTGCCAGCAGTTACTCGTCACGTACCTCTGGAAACACCATATATTTT | CASSYSSRTSGNTIYF
TRBJ1-3 | few | . | TRBV15 | TGTGCCACCAGCAGAGAACCGGACTCTGGAAACACCATATATTTT | CATSREPDSGNTIYF
TRBJ2-1 | many | TRBD2 | TRBV14 | TGTGCCAGCAGCCGAGGACTGGGGACTACTTGGAACAATGAGCAGTTCTTC | CASSRGLGTTWNNEQFF
TRBJ2-7 | . | . | TRBV6-2/TRBV6-3 | TGTGCCAGCAGAGCGGGCGGATACTCCTACGAGCAGTACTTC | CASRAGGYSYEQYF
TRBJ1-2 | many | . | TRBV30 | TGTGCCTGGAGCGGCCCTGGATATGGCTACACCTTC | CAWSGPGYGYTF
TRBJ2-4 | few | . | TRBV27 | TGTGCCAGCATGGGACTAGCCAAAAACATTCAGTACTTC | CASMGLAKNIQYF
TRBJ2-1 | many | TRBD2 | TRBV4-3 | TGCGCCAGCAGCCAAGATGGGACTAGCCTGGGGAATGAGCAGTTCTTC | CASSQDGTSLGNEQFF
TRBJ1-1 | . | . | TRBV30 | TGTGCCGGGAAAACCCTCCTTGAAGCTTTCTTT | CAGKTLLEAFF
TRBJ2-5 | few | TRBD1 | TRBV12-5 | TGTGCTAGTGGCTGGACAGGGAGCGAGACCCAGTACTTC | CASGWTGSETQYF
TRBJ2-2 | many | . | TRBV3-1 | TGTGCCAGCAGCCAAGTCGTAGCGAACACCGGGGAGCTGTTTTTT | CASSQVVANTGELFF
TRBJ1-5 | . | TRBD1 | TRBV6-1 | TGTGCCAGTACAGGGGGCCATAGCAATCAGCCCCAGCATTTT | CASTGGHSNQPQHF